The entry that follows covers one T cell receptor (beta chain) sequence. No antigen is known for it. Trimming cost V 0 bases and J 6 bases; bases outside gene matches: 12. The CDR3 contains 17 residues. Germline CDR1 and CDR2: SGDLS and YYNGEE. This sample was taken from a study of long-term antiretroviral therapy in people with HIV. The wider study: A decade or so separates the oldest specimens from the later 2015 immediate-ART recommendation. Findings and caveats of the study: Information on adherence, resistance and therapy changes was unavailable.

At the survey level, the v3.0 immunoSEQ assay was run. Only in-frame clones appear in the TCRdb table, and some are missing; sequencing was by immunoSEQ multiplex PCR. Among approximately 23,000 clones listed, 84% were seen once. This sample comprised unsorted PBMCs, obtained 5.9 years after starting antiretroviral therapy. The sequence was obtained from a young man with HIV. This chain joins TRBV9 and TRBJ2-7; TRBD2 matches 10 bases. In DNA, the CDR3 is TGTGCCAGCAGCGTAGCAACTAGCGGGATTGCCGGAGGCGAGCAGTACTTC. This gives the protein CASSVATSGIAGGEQYF.